Presented here are 3 T cell receptor beta chains from one specimen sequenced in a study of blood T cell repertoires in COVID-19. The assay was immunoSEQ multiplex PCR, and TCRdb's table has in-frame clones only and misses some. The sample includes 200,000 to 250,000 clones, 82% seen only once; the top ten take 5.2%. Sequenced material: peripheral blood. The receptor set was obtained from a woman aged 70-85 years with COVID-19, enrolled during active disease.

A word on this clone: The identical CDR3 is also encoded by other nucleotide sequences in the sample. This chain connects TRBV28 to TRBJ1-1, with D unresolved. The CDR3 is 14 amino acids. Germline CDR1 is MDHEN and CDR2 is SYDVKM. The V end lost 6 bases, the J end lost 2 bases, and 13 bases lay between the germline ends. The CDR3 loop is CASSRGGGNTEAFF. In DNA form, the CDR3 reads TGTGCCAGCAGCCGGGGTGGAGGAAACACTGAAGCTTTCTTT.

The V call is TRBV30, the J call TRBJ1-3, with D possibly being TRBD1 (5 bases). V lost 0 bases and J lost 7, with 10 bases in between. From germline, CDR1 is GTSNPN and CDR2 SVGIG (reference sequence). There are 13 residues in the CDR3. CDR3 in DNA: TGTGCCTGGAGTGTTCGACAGTCCAACACCATATATTTT. Its protein is CAWSVRQSNTIYF.

The chain recombines TRBV28 with TRBJ2-5; 7 nucleotides align to TRBD1. This CDR3 has 14 residues. The germline gives CDR1 MDHEN, CDR2 SYDVKM. With 4 bases clipped from V and 5 bases from J, the junction kept 7 bases outside the gene matches. The CDR3 spells CASSWQGEGETQYF. Here the CDR3 DNA reads TGTGCCAGCAGTTGGCAGGGGGAAGGGGAGACCCAGTACTTC.